Listed here are 20 T cell receptor beta chains from one sample, sequenced in a study of shared clonotypes between healthy human individuals. Measured with immunoSEQ multiplex PCR; TCRdb has only the in-frame clones, and not every one. The repertoire has under 1,900,000 clones, around 98.5% of them found once; the top ten carry roughly 0.36%. Specimen: naive CD4+ T cells sorted from blood. Subset of the sample: CD45RA+ positively selected. These receptors came from a man aged 30 to 45 in good health.

The chain couples TRBV7-9 to TRBJ1-2; D is unresolved. The length of the CDR3 is 15 residues. The germline V and J ends were trimmed by 1 base and 2 bases, with 11 bases remaining between them. The germline CDR1 and CDR2 sequences are SEHNR and FQNEAQ (reference sequence). For the CDR3, the DNA is TGTGCCAGCAGCTTAGGCTGGGGATCGAACTATGGCTACACCTTC. This sequence encodes CASSLGWGSNYGYTF.

V usage is TRBV6-5 and J usage is TRBJ2-1; D gene unclear. Germline V gives CDR1 MNHEY, CDR2 SVGAGI. The CDR3 covers 12 residues. V was clipped by 10 bases and J by 4 bases, with 11 bases between them. The CDR3 DNA sequence: TGTGCCACCACCGACGGATACAATGAGCAGTTCTTC. Residues: CATTDGYNEQFF.

The rearrangement links TRBV29-1 to TRBJ1-2, with 8 bases matching TRBD1. The CDR3 contains 14 residues. With V trimmed by 4 bases and J by 2 bases, 6 bases remained unmatched. CDR1 SQVTM and CDR2 ANQGSEA come from the germline V gene. The CDR3 here is CSVGGTGINYGYTF. CDR3 coding DNA: TGCAGCGTTGGGGGGACAGGTATCAACTATGGCTACACCTTC.

This rearrangement joins TRBV10-2 to TRBJ2-7; no clear D. Per germline, CDR1 WSHSY and CDR2 SAAADI. Trimming cost V 6 bases and J 6 bases, with 15 bases left between them. This CDR3 is built from 13 residues. The CDR3 loop is CASRGRVTGEQYF. The CDR3 nucleotides read TGCGCCAGCAGGGGCAGAGTTACGGGCGAGCAGTACTTC.

The rearrangement uses TRBV6-6 and TRBJ2-7, with 8 nucleotides matching TRBD1. The CDR3 contains 13 residues. Germline lookup yields CDR1 MNHNY and CDR2 SVGAGI (reference sequence). V shed 2 bases, J shed 6 bases, and the junction held 3 bases outside the gene matches. As DNA, the CDR3 is TGTGCCAGCAGTTACAAACAGGGGGGCGAGCAGTACTTC. Its protein is CASSYKQGGEQYF.

The chain carries TRBV19 and TRBJ2-7; 9 bases agree with TRBD2. The CDR3 is 17 amino acids. Germline values: CDR1 LNHDA, CDR2 SQIVND (reference sequence). J lost 0 bases, V lost 5 bases, and 11 bases had no gene match. The CDR3: CASSAPRTSEGSYEQYF. CDR3 DNA sequence: TGTGCCAGTAGTGCGCCCAGGACTAGCGAAGGCTCCTACGAGCAGTACTTC.

The chain employs TRBV7-2 and TRBJ2-3; D unresolved. The V gene lost 1 base and the J gene lost 2 bases, with 10 bases spanning the gap. Germline assignment: CDR1 SGHTA and CDR2 FQGNSA. The CDR3 runs 15 residues. CDR3 residues: CASSLVGVTTDTQYF. In DNA, the CDR3 is TGTGCCAGCAGCTTAGTGGGTGTCACCACAGATACGCAGTATTTT.

For the CDR3, the DNA is TGTGCCTGGAGGACACTCTATGGCTACACCTTC. Its protein is CAWRTLYGYTF. The chain combines TRBV30 with TRBJ1-2; no reliable D call. The germline V gene has CDR1 GTSNPN and CDR2 SVGIG (reference sequence). Trimming left V 3 bases short and J 4 bases short, with 6 bases between. The CDR3 contains 11 residues.

A remark on this clone: Other DNA sequences from this sample encode an identical CDR3 as well. This chain connects TRBV18 to TRBJ2-5, with 7 bases fitting TRBD1. The CDR3 contains 13 residues. CDR1 is KGHSH and CDR2 is LQKENI in the germline V gene. J gave up 5 bases and V 0 bases, and 0 bases lay outside the gene matches. The CDR3 spells CASSPPGQETQYF. The CDR3 DNA reads as TGTGCCAGCTCACCACCGGGACAGGAGACCCAGTACTTC.

The rearrangement joins TRBV15 to TRBJ2-6, with D tentatively TRBD1 (5 bases). CDR1 and CDR2 from the germline V gene are LNHNV and YYDKDF (reference sequence). The germline V and J ends were trimmed by 5 bases and 2 bases, with 19 bases remaining between them. The CDR3 has 18 amino acids. The CDR3 DNA sequence: TGTGCCACCAGCGGTACCGGCCCAGGGCTTGCTGGGGCCAACGTCCTGACTTTC. Translation: CATSGTGPGLAGANVLTF.

The V call is TRBV14, the J call TRBJ1-1; 7 nucleotides agree with TRBD1. The CDR3 runs to 17 residues. Germline CDR1 reads SGHDN; CDR2 reads FVKESK. After removal of 0 bases from V and 5 bases from J, the junction contained 12 bases not matched to a gene. The CDR3 bases are TGTGCCAGCAGCCAAGATGGGGACAGCTGGGGAAGAACTGAAGCTTTCTTT. This codes for CASSQDGDSWGRTEAFF.

The chain is built from TRBV6-1 and TRBJ1-5; D gene ambiguous. Germline V gene sequence: CDR1 MNHNS, CDR2 SASEGT. Trimming removed 2 bases at V and 6 bases at J, with 14 bases between. The CDR3 is made up of 15 amino acids. The CDR3 protein is CASSEFRGNRQPQHF. CDR3 DNA: TGTGCCAGCAGTGAATTTCGGGGTAATCGTCAGCCCCAGCATTTT.

This clone came up once. The DNA of the CDR3 is TGTGCCAGCAGCTACACCGGGACAGGGAATCAGCCCCAGCATTTT. Protein: CASSYTGTGNQPQHF. This chain uses TRBV5-4 with TRBJ1-5; 9 positions match TRBD1. There are 15 residues in the CDR3. Germline CDR1 and CDR2: SGHNT and YYREEE (reference sequence). V lost 3 bases, J lost 4 bases, and 5 bases stayed unmatched.

The chain joins TRBV7-8 to TRBJ2-5; D unclear. Per germline, CDR1 SGHVS and CDR2 FQNEAQ. The CDR3 covers 12 residues. V was clipped by 2 bases and J by 4 bases, with 5 bases between them. The CDR3 DNA reads as TGTGCCAGCAGCTTAAGTTTAGAGACCCAGTACTTC. This translates into CASSLSLETQYF.

The chain combines TRBV5-4 with TRBJ2-3; 12 nucleotides agree with TRBD1. Germline assignment: CDR1 SGHNT and CDR2 YYREEE (reference sequence). This CDR3 contains 16 residues. Unmatched junction bases numbered 5, after V lost 3 bases and J lost 3 bases. The chain's CDR3 is CASSSLGQGATDTQYF. The CDR3 DNA reads TGTGCCAGCAGCTCACTGGGACAGGGGGCGACAGATACGCAGTATTTT.

This CDR3 reads CASSLRTGIQETQYF. The CDR3 DNA follows: TGCGCCAGCAGCTTAAGGACAGGGATTCAAGAGACCCAGTACTTC. The chain recombines TRBV5-1 with TRBJ2-5; 8 bases are shared with TRBD1. The trim removed 2 bases at V and 2 bases at J, leaving 5 bases unmatched. The CDR3 has 15 residues. Germline CDR1 reads SGHRS; CDR2 reads YFSETQ.

CDR3 DNA sequence: TGCAGCGCCTCACGGACCGCTTGGAACGAGCAGTACTTC. This sequence encodes CSASRTAWNEQYF. V gene TRBV29-1 combines with J gene TRBJ2-7; no definite D call. Germline lookup yields CDR1 SQVTM and CDR2 ANQGSEA. This CDR3 spans 13 amino acids. Trimming stripped 7 bases from V and 5 bases from J, with 18 bases between.

The chain joins TRBV6-5 to TRBJ2-5; no reliable D call. Trimming removed 5 bases at V and 7 bases at J, with 17 bases between. Looked up from germline, CDR1 is MNHEY and CDR2 is SVGAGI. The CDR3 has 14 amino acids. Here the CDR3 reads CASSPRLPRGTQYF. The CDR3 DNA is TGTGCCAGCAGTCCTCGACTGCCACGAGGGACCCAGTACTTC.

This chain uses TRBV5-1 with TRBJ2-5, with D possibly being TRBD1 (5 bases). Trimming left V 0 bases short and J 2 bases short, with 11 bases between. Looked up from germline, CDR1 is SGHRS and CDR2 is YFSETQ. The CDR3 consists of 15 residues. The CDR3 sequence: CASSLVYRSQETQYF. CDR3 DNA: TGCGCCAGCAGCTTGGTCTACAGGAGTCAAGAGACCCAGTACTTC. Drawing the rest from reference TRBV5-1 and TRBJ2-5, the complete variable domain is KAGVTQTPRYLIKTRGQQVTLSCSPISGHRSVSWYQQTPGQGLQFLFEYFSETQRNKGNFPGRFSGRQFSNSRSEMNVSTLELGDSALYLCASSLVYRSQETQYFGPGTRLLVL.

This clone has just a few counts. Other DNA sequences within the sample encode an identical CDR3. This chain links TRBV6-5 with TRBJ2-2, with no clear D. CDR1 MNHEY and CDR2 SVGAGI come from the germline V gene. V lost 2 bases and J 0 bases, leaving 1 base between the germline ends. The CDR3 runs 13 residues. The CDR3 nucleotides read TGTGCCAGCAGTTACCCGAACACCGGGGAGCTGTTTTTT. The encoded protein is CASSYPNTGELFF.